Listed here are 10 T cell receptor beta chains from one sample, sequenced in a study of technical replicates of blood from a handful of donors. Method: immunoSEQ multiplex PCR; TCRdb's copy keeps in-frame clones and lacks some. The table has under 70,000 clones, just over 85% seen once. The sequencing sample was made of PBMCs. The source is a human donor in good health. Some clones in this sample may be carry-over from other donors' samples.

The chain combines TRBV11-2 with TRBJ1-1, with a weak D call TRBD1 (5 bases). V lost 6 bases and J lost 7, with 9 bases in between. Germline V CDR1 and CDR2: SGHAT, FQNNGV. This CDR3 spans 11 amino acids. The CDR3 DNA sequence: TGTGCCAGCAGTAGGGACTTTGAAGCTTTCTTT. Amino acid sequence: CASSRDFEAFF.

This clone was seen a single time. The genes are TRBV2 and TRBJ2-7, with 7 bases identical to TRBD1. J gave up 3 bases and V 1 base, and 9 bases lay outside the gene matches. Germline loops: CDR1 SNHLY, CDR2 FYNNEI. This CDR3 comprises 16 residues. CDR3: CASSEVSTGNLYEQYF. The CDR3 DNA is TGTGCCAGCAGTGAAGTTTCGACAGGGAATCTCTACGAGCAGTACTTC. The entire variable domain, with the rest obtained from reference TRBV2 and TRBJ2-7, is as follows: EPEVTQTPSHQVTQMGQEVILRCVPISNHLYFYWYRQILGQKVEFLVSFYNNEISEKSEIFDDQFSVERPDGSNFTLKIRSTKLEDSAMYFCASSEVSTGNLYEQYFGPGTRLTVT.

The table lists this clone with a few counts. Written as DNA, the CDR3 is TGCAGCGTTGAGAGGTCCCGCGGAGTAAACGCTTTCTTT. It encodes CSVERSRGVNAFF. The chain couples TRBV29-1 to TRBJ1-1, with D hard to call. Trimming removed 3 bases from V and 11 bases from J, with 19 bases in between. Germline lookup yields CDR1 SQVTM and CDR2 ANQGSEA. The CDR3 totals 13 residues.

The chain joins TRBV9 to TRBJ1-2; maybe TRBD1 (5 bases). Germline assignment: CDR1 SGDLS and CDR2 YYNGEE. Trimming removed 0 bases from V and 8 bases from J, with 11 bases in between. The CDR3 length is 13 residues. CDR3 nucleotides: TGTGCCAGCAGCGTAGCGTCGGGGGTGGGCTACACCTTC. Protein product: CASSVASGVGYTF.

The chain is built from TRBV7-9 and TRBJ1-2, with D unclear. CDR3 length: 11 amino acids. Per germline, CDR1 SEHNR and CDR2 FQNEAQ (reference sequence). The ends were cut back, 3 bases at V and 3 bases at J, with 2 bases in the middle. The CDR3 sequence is CASSFDYGYTF. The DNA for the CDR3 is TGTGCCAGCAGCTTCGACTATGGCTACACCTTC.

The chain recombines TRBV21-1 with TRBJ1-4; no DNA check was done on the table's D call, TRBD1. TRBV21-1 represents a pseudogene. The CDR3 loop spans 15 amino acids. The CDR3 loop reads CASSKAREGVEKLFF. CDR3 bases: TGTGCCAGCAGCAAAGCTAGGGAAGGGGTTGAAAAACTGTTTTTT.

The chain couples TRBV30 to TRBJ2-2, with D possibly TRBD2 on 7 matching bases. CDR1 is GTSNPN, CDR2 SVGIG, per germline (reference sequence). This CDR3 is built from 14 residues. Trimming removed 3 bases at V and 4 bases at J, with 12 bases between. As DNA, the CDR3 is TGTGCCTGGAGGCGGGGGCCGAGCACCGGGGAGCTGTTTTTT. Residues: CAWRRGPSTGELFF. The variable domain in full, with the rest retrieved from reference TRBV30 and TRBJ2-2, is SQTIHQWPATLVQPVGSPLSLECTVEGTSNPNLYWYRQAAGRGLQLLFYSVGIGQISSEVPQNLSASRPQDRQFILSSKKLLLSDSGFYLCAWRRGPSTGELFFGEGSRLTVL.

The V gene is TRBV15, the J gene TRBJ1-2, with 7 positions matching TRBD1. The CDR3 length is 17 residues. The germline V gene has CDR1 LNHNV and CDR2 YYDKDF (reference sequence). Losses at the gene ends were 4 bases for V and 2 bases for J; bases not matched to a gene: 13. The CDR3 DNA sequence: TGTGCCACCAGCATATTGGTAGGACAGGAAGCAAACTATGGCTACACCTTC. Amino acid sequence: CATSILVGQEANYGYTF. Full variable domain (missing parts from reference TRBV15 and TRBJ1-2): DAMVIQNPRYQVTQFGKPVTLSCSQTLNHNVMYWYQQKSSQAPKLLFHYYDKDFNNEADTPDNFQSRRPNTSFCFLDIRSPGLGDTAMYLCATSILVGQEANYGYTFGSGTRLTVV.

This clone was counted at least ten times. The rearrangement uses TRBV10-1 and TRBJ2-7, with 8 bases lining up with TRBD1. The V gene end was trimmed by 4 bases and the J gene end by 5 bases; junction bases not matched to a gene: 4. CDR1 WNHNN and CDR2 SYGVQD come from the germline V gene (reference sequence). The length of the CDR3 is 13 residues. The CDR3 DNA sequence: TGCGCCAGCAGTGGGGGACAGGCCCACGAGCAGTACTTC. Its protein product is CASSGGQAHEQYF.

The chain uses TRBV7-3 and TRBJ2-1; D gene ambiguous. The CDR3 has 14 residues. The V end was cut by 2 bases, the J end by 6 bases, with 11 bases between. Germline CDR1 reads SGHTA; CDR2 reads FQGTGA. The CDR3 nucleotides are TGTGCCAGCAGCTTAGGTTCAGCTAGCAATGAGCAGTTCTTC. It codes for CASSLGSASNEQFF.